This TCR beta chain was captured in a study of T-cell memory formation after mild COVID-19 (dated by TCRdb to the early 2020s). Background for the entire study: TCR sequence clusters from the two donors were largely donor specific. Longitudinal TCRalpha and TCRbeta repertoire sequencing tracked T-cell clones expanding and contracting after mild COVID-19 in two donors. Two young, previously healthy adult volunteers, one female and one male, were included in the cohort.

What the work shows at the level of the full study, not this receptor alone: Only two mild cases were covered in the study, and larger cohorts including severe cases with pre-infection samples were considered necessary. Contracting CD4+ clones were located mainly in the CM and EM memory subsets, whereas CD8+ clones were found to be enriched in EMRA. From day 15 to 85, contracting clones showed balanced CD4/CD8 phenotypes, whereas a second wave of clones that expanded from day 15 to 37 leaned towards CD4+. The second-wave clones that peaked on day 37 were not confirmed to be SARS-CoV-2 specific. Some responding clones were found in pre-infection memory, which suggests that pre-existing cross-reactive memory T cells took part in the SARS-CoV-2 response.

This clonotype came up a few times. The antigen it binds to is not known. Base qualities are not provided; no much larger clone lies one nucleotide away. Ficoll-Paque density gradient centrifugation was used to isolate PBMCs. Sequencing took place on an Illumina NovaSeq 6000. cDNA libraries for TCRalpha and TCRbeta were prepared by 5'RACE using constant-segment primers, with sample barcodes and unique molecular identifiers added. RNA was extracted from every sample with Trizol reagent. Libraries were amplified in two PCR steps, with a second sample barcode and Illumina TruSeq adapters added in the second step. The libraries were sequenced on an Illumina NovaSeq using 2 x 150 bp paired-end reads. In the authors' own workflow: Reads were demultiplexed and collapsed into UMI-guided consensus sequences with migec v1.2.7. Using mixcr v2.1.11, UMI consensuses were aligned to TRA and TRB V and J templates and then assembled into clonotypes. A clonotype was counted as expanded or contracted only if both edgeR and NoisET called the change significant, with noise models trained on biological replicates. For edgeR calls, a false discovery rate-adjusted p below 0.01 and a log2 fold-change threshold of 1 were applied. As an exploratory analysis of dynamics, PCA with hierarchical clustering was applied to max-normalized trajectories of the 1000 most abundant clonotypes. Each responding clone was given a CD4 or CD8 phenotype based on the CD4+ and CD8+ repertoires, which had been sequenced separately. TCRdb reanalyzed the raw reads on its own, using fastp at Q25 for trimming and MiXCR for clone calling, and kept in-frame beta chains. For every CDR3 protein sequence, its rows merge into one entry that carries the most common genes and DNA. Here the V and J calls rest on TCRdb's processing, not on the authors' analysis. The sample data list about 150,000 distinct CDR3 sequences, and 13% of these were observed just once. The ten largest clones take up 2.5% to 3.5% of the sample.

The CDR3, cysteine through phenylalanine, is 20 amino acids long. Just the 60-base CDR3 DNA is kept, in frame starting at base 1. The V and J ends are trimmed by 2 bases and 4 bases, leaving 24 bases between them. For CDR1 and CDR2, the germline V gene lists SGHTA and FQGTGA. The rearrangement combines TRBV7-3 with TRBJ1-6; the D gene is perhaps TRBD1, on 6 matching bases. The sequenced sample was PBMCs or a T cell subset sorted from them (not recorded which). The origin of this receptor is a man younger than 35 who had mild COVID-19 (a few samples of this study predate the infection). The sample titles of this study are shuffled in the database, so cell type and time point are left out; the donor was told from shared clones. The CDR3 has the sequence CASSLPYRATPATYNSPLHF. The sequenced DNA: TGTGCCAGCAGCTTACCGTACAGGGCGACCCCGGCGACATATAATTCACCCCTCCACTTT.